This T cell receptor (beta chain) came from a study of blood T cell repertoires in COVID-19. Study at large: Italy, Spain and the United States were the sources of the convalescent and acute COVID-19 samples.

Original methodology: Reference gene primers were amplified, and this amplification served to estimate nucleated cell counts. Clones were read by immunoSEQ multiplex PCR, and TCRdb kept only the in-frame ones, dropping some. The DNA gave D and trimming, while V, J and clone size come from that table. The sample has about 180,000 clones, about 80% seen once. Ages ranged from about 18 to 89 years, with residence in 24 US areas. Trimming removed 4 bases from V and 2 bases from J; junction bases left unmatched: 2. CDR3 length: 15 residues. Germline lookup yields CDR1 SGHVS and CDR2 FQNEAQ. The sample taken for sequencing was PBMCs or T cells enriched from blood (not recorded which). The origin of this receptor is a man in his sixties who had been exposed to COVID-19. The chain uses TRBV7-8 and TRBJ2-1, with 10 bases lining up with TRBD2. CDR3 region: CASSSSGSPYNEQFF. CDR3 nucleotides: TGTGCCAGCAGCTCTAGCGGGAGTCCCTACAATGAGCAGTTCTTC.